What follows describes a single TCR beta chain. Its target is unknown. The ends lost 4 bases at V and 9 bases at J; junction bases unmatched: 14. Germline V gene data show CDR1 as SGHRS and CDR2 as YFSETQ. The CDR3 totals 16 residues. This entry comes from a study of shared clonotypes between healthy human individuals. Whole-study results and caveats: Four donors held about 5.1% of naive CD4 clonotypes in common.

The method was immunoSEQ multiplex PCR; TCRdb's version includes in-frame clones alone and lacks a portion of them. The table includes approximately 2.5 million clones, 80% to 95% detected once. V gene TRBV5-1 combines with J gene TRBJ2-7, with 12 bases matching TRBD2. The sequenced sample consisted of naive CD4+ T cells from PBMCs. Described subset: CD45RA+ positively selected. This sequence was found in a man aged 18 to 29 in good health. Some clones in this sample may be carry-over from other donors' samples. DNA for the CDR3: TGCGCCAGCAGCCCCGGGACTAGCGGGCCCCTCTTGGGGCAGTACTTC. This codes for CASSPGTSGPLLGQYF.